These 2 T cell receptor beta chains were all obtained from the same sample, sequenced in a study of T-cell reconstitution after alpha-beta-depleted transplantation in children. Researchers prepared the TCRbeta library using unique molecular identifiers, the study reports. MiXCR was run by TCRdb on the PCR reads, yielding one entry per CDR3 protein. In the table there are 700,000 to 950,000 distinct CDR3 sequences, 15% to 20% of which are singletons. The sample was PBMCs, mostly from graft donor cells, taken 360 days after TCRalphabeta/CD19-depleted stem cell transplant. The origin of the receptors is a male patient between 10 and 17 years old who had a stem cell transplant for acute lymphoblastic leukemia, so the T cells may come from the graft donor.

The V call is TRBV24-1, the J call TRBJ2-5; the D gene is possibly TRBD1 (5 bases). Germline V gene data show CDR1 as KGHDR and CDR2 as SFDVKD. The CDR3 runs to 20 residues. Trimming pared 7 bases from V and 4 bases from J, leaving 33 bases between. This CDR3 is CATRRRGRSVDVFPRETQYF. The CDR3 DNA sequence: TGTGCCACCAGAAGAAGGGGAAGATCCGTAGACGTTTTTCCTAGAGAGACCCAGTACTTC.

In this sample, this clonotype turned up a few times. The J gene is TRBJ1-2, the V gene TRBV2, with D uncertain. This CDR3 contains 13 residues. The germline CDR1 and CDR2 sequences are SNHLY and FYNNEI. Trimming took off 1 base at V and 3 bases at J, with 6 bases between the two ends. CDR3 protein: CASSEGGYYGYTF. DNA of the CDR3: TGTGCCAGCAGTGAAGGAGGTTACTATGGCTACACCTTC. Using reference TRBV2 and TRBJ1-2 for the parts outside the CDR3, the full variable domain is EPEVTQTPSHQVTQMGQEVILRCVPISNHLYFYWYRQILGQKVEFLVSFYNNEISEKSEIFDDQFSVERPDGSNFTLKIRSTKLEDSAMYFCASSEGGYYGYTFGSGTRLTVV.